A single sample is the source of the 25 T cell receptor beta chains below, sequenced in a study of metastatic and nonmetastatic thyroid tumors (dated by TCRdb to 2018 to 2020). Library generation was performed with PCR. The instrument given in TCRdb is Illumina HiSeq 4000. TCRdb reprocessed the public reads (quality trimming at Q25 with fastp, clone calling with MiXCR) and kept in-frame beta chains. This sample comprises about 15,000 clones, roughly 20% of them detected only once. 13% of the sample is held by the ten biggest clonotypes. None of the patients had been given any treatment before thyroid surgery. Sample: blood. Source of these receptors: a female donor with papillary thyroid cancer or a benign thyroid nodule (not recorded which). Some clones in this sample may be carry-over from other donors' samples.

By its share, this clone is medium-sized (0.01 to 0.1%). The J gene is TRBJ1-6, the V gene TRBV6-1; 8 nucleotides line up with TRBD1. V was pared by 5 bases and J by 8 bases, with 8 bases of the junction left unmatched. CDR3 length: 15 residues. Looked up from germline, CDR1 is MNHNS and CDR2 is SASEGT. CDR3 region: CASSHNRGFDSPLHF. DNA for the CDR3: TGTGCCAGCAGTCATAACAGGGGGTTTGATTCACCCCTCCACTTT.

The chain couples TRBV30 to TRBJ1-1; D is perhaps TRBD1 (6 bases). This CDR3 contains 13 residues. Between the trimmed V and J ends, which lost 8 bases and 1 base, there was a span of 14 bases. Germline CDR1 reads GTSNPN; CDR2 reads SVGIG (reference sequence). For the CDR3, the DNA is TGTGCCCGCCGGGGGGCTGAGAACACTGAAGCTTTCTTT. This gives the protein CARRGAENTEAFF.

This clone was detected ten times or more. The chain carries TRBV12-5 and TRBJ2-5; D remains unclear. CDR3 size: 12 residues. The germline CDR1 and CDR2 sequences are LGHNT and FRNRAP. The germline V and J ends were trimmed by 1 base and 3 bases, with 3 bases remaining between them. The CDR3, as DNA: TGTGCTAGTGGTTTGGATGAAGAGACCCAGTACTTC. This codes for CASGLDEETQYF.

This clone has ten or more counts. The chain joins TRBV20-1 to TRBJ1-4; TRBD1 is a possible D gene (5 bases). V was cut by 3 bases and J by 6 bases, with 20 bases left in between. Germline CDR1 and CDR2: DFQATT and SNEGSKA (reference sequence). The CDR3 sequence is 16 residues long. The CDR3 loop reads CSASPSGAGVYEKLFF. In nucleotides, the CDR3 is TGCAGTGCTAGCCCCTCTGGGGCGGGAGTATATGAAAAACTGTTTTTT.

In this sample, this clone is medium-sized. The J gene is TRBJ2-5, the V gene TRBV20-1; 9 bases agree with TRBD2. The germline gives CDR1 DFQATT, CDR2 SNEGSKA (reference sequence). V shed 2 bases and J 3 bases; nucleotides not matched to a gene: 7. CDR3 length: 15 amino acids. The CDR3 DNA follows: TGCAGTGCTAGACCTCTTAGACTAGCGGAAGAGACCCAGTACTTC. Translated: CSARPLRLAEETQYF.

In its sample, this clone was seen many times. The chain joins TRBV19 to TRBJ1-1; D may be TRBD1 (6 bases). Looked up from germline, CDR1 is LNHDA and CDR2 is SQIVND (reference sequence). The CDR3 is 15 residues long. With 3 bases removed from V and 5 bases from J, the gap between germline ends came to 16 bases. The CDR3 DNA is TGTGCCAGTAGTATCCTTGGACAGAGAGTAACTGAAGCTTTCTTT. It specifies CASSILGQRVTEAFF.

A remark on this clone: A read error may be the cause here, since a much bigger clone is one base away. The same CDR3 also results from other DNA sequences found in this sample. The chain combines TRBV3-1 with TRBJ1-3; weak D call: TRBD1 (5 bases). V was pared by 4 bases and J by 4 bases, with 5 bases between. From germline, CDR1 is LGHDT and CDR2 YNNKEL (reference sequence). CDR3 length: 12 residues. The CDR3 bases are TGTGCCAGCAGCCGGGGGGGAAACACCATATATTTT. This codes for CASSRGGNTIYF. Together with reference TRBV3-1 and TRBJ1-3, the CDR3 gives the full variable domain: DTAVSQTPKYLVTQMGNDKSIKCEQNLGHDTMYWYKQDSKKFLKIMFSYNNKELIINETVPNRFSPKSPDKAHLNLHINSLELGDSAVYFCASSRGGNTIYFGEGSWLTVV.

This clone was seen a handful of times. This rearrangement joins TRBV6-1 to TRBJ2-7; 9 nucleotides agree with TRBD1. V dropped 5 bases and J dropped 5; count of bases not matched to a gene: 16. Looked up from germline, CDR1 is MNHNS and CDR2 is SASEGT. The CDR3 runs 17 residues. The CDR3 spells CASSPTTPGQGLDEQYF. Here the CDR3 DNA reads TGTGCCAGCAGTCCTACAACCCCGGGACAGGGTCTAGACGAGCAGTACTTC.

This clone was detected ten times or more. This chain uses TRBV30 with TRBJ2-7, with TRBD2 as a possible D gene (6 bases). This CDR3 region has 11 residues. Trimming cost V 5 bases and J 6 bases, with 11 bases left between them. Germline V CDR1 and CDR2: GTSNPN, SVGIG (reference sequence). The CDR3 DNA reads TGTGCCTGGGGGGCTAGCGCCGAGCAGTACTTC. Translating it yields CAWGASAEQYF.

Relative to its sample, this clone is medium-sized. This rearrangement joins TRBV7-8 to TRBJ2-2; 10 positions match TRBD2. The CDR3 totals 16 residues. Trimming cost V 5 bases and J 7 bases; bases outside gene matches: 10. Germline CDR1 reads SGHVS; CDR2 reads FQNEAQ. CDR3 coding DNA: TGTGCCAGCAGCCTTGGGCTAGCGGGAGCGGGCGGGGAGCTGTTTTTT. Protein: CASSLGLAGAGGELFF.

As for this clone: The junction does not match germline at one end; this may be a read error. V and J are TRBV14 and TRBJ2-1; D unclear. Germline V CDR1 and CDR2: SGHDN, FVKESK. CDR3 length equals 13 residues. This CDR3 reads CASIQDSTNEQFF. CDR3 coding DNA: TGTGCCAGCATCCAAGACTCAACCAATGAGCAGTTCTTC.

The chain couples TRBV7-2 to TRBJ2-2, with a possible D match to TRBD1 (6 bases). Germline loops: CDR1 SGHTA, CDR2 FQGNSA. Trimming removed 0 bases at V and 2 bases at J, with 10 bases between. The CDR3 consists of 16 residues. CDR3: CASSLAGTTNTGELFF. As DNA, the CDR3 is TGTGCCAGCAGCTTAGCCGGGACAACTAACACCGGGGAGCTGTTTTTT.

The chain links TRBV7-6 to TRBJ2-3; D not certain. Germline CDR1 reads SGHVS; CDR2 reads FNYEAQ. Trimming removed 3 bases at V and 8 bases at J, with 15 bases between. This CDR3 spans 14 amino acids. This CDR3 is CASSFANIVSTQYF. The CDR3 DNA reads TGTGCCAGCAGCTTCGCTAATATTGTCTCTACGCAGTATTTT.

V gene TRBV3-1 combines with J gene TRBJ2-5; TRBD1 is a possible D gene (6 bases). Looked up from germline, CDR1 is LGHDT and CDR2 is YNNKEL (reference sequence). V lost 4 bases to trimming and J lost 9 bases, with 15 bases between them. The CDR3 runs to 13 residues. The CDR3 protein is CASSLSGPGAQYF. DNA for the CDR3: TGTGCCAGCAGCCTGTCGGGGCCAGGGGCCCAGTACTTC.

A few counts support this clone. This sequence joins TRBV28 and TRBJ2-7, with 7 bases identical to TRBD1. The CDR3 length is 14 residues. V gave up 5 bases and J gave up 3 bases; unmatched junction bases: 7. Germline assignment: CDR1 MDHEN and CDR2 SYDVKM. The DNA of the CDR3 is TGTGCCAGCAGTCCCTTAGGGACAGTCTACGAGCAGTACTTC. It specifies CASSPLGTVYEQYF.

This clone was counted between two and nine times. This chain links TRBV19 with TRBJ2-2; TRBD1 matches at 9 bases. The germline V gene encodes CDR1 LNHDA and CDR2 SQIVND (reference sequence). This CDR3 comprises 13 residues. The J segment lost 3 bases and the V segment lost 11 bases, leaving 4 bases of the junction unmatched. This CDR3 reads CASNRGHTGELFF. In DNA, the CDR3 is TGTGCCTCGAACAGGGGGCACACCGGGGAGCTGTTTTTT.

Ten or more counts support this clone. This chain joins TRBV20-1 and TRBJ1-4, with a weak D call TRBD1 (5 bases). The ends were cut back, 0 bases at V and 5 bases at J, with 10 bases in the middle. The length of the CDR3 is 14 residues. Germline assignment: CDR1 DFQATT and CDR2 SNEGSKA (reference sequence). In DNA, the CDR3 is TGCAGTGCTAGAGATTACAGGCTAAATGAAAAACTGTTTTTT. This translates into CSARDYRLNEKLFF.

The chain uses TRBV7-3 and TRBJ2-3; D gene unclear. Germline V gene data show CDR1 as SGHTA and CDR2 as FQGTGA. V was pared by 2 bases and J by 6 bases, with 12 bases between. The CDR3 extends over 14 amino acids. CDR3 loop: CASSLDALEDTQYF. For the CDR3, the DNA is TGTGCCAGCAGCTTAGACGCCCTAGAGGATACGCAGTATTTT. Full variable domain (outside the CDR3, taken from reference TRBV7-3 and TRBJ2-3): GAGVSQTPSNKVTEKGKYVELRCDPISGHTALYWYRQSLGQGPEFLIYFQGTGAADDSGLPNDRFFAVRPEGSVSTLKIQRTERGDSAVYLCASSLDALEDTQYFGPGTRLTVL.

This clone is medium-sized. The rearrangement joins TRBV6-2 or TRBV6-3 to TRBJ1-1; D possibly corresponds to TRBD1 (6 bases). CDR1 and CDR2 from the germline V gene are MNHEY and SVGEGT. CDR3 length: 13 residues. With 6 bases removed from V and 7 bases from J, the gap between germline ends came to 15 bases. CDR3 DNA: TGTGCCAGCAGCCGGGGGGCCTCGAGTGAAGCTTTCTTT. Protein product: CASSRGASSEAFF.

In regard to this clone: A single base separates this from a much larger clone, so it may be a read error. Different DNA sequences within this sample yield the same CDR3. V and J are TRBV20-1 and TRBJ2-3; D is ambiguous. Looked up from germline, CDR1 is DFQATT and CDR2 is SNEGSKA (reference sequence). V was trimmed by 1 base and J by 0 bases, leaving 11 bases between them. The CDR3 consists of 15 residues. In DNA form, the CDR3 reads TGCAGTGCTAGAGGATCTACGGCTAGCACAGATACGCAGTATTTT. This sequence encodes CSARGSTASTDTQYF.

CDR3 in DNA: TGCGCCAGCAGCTTGGAAAAGGGACTAGCGGGAGGAGAGCAGTACTTC. As protein: CASSLEKGLAGGEQYF. The rearrangement uses TRBV5-1 and TRBJ2-7, with 15 nucleotides matching TRBD2. The CDR3 loop spans 16 amino acids. CDR1 and CDR2 from the germline V gene are SGHRS and YFSETQ. Trimming took 0 bases from V and 7 from J; bases not matched to a gene: 5.

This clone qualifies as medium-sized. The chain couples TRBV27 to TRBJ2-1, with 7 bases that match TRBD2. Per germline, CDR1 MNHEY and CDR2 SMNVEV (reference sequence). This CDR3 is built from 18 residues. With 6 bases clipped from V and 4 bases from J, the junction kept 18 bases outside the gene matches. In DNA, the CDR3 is TGTGCCAGCAGCTCCCTAGCGGAAGATACTCCACTTTACAATGAGCAGTTCTTC. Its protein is CASSSLAEDTPLYNEQFF.

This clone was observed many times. The CDR3 nucleotides are TGTGCCAGCAGCGAACAGGGAGCTTATGGCTACACCTTC. Translation: CASSEQGAYGYTF. The chain is built from TRBV7-9 and TRBJ1-2, with TRBD1 as a possible D gene (6 bases). The V end was cut by 5 bases, the J end by 5 bases, with 12 bases between. Germline lookup yields CDR1 SEHNR and CDR2 FQNEAQ (reference sequence). CDR3 size: 13 residues.

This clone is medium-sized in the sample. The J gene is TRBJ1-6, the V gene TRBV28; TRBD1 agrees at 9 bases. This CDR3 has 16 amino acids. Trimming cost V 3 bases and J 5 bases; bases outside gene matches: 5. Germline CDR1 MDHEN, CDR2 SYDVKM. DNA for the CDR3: TGTGCCAGCAGTTTGGTACAGGGGGCGAATAATTCACCCCTCCACTTT. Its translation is CASSLVQGANNSPLHF.

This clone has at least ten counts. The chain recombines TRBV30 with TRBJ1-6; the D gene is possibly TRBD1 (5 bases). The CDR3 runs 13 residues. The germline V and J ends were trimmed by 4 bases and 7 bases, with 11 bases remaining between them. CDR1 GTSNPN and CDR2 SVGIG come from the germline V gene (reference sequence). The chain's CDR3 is CAWTRSGNSPLHF. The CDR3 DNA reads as TGTGCCTGGACCCGCTCAGGGAATTCACCCCTCCACTTT.